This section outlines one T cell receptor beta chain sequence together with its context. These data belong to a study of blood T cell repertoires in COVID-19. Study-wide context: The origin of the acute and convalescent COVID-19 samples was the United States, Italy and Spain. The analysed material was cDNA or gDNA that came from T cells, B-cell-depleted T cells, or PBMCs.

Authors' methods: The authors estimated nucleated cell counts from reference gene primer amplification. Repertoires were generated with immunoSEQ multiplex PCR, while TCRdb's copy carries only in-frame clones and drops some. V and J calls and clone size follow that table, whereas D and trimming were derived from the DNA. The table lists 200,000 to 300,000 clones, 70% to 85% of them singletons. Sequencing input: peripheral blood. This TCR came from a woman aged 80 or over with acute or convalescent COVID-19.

CDR3 in amino acids: CASSLGRLQFF. CDR3 bases: TGTGCCAGCAGCCTAGGCAGGTTACAGTTCTTC. This chain joins TRBV4-2 and TRBJ2-1; D not certain. Germline V gene lookup returns CDR1 LGHNA and CDR2 YNFKEQ. The CDR3 runs 11 residues. V was shortened by 4 bases and J by 13 bases, with 11 bases between the two germline ends.